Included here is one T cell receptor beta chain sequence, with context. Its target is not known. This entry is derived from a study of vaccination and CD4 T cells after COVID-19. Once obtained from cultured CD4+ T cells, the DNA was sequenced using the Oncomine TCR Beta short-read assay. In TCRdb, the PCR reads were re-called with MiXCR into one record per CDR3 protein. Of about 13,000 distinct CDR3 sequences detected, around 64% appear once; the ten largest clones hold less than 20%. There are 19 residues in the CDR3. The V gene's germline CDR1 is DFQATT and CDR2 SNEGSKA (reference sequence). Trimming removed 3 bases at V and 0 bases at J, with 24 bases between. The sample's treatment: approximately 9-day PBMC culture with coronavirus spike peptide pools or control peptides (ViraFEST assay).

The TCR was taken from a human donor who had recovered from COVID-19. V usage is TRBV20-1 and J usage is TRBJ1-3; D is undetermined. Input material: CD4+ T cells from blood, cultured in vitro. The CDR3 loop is CSARPPRSSFPFSGNTIYF. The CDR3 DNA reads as TGCAGTGCTAGGCCTCCCAGGTCCAGTTTCCCTTTCTCTGGAAACACCATATATTTT.